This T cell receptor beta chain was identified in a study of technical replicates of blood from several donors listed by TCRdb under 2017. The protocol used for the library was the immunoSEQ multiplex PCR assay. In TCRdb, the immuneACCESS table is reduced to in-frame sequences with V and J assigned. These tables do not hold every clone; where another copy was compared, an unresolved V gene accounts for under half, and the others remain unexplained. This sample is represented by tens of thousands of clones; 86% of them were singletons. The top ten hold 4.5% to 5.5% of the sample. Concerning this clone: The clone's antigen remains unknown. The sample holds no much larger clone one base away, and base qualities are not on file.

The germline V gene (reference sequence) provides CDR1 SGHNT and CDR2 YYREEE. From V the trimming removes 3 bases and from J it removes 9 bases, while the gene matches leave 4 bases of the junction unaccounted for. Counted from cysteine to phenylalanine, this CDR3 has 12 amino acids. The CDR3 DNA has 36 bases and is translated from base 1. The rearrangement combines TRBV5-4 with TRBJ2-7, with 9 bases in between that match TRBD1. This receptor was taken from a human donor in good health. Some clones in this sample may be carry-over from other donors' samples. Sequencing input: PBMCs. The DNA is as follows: TGTGCCAGCAGCTCCACAGGGGGCTGGCAGTACTTC. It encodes CASSSTGGWQYF. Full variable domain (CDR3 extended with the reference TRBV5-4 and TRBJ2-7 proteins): ETGVTQSPTHLIKTRGQQVTLRCSSQSGHNTVSWYQQALGQGPQFIFQYYREEENGRGNFPPRFSGLQFPNYSSELNVNALELDDSALYLCASSSTGGWQYFGPGTRLTVT.